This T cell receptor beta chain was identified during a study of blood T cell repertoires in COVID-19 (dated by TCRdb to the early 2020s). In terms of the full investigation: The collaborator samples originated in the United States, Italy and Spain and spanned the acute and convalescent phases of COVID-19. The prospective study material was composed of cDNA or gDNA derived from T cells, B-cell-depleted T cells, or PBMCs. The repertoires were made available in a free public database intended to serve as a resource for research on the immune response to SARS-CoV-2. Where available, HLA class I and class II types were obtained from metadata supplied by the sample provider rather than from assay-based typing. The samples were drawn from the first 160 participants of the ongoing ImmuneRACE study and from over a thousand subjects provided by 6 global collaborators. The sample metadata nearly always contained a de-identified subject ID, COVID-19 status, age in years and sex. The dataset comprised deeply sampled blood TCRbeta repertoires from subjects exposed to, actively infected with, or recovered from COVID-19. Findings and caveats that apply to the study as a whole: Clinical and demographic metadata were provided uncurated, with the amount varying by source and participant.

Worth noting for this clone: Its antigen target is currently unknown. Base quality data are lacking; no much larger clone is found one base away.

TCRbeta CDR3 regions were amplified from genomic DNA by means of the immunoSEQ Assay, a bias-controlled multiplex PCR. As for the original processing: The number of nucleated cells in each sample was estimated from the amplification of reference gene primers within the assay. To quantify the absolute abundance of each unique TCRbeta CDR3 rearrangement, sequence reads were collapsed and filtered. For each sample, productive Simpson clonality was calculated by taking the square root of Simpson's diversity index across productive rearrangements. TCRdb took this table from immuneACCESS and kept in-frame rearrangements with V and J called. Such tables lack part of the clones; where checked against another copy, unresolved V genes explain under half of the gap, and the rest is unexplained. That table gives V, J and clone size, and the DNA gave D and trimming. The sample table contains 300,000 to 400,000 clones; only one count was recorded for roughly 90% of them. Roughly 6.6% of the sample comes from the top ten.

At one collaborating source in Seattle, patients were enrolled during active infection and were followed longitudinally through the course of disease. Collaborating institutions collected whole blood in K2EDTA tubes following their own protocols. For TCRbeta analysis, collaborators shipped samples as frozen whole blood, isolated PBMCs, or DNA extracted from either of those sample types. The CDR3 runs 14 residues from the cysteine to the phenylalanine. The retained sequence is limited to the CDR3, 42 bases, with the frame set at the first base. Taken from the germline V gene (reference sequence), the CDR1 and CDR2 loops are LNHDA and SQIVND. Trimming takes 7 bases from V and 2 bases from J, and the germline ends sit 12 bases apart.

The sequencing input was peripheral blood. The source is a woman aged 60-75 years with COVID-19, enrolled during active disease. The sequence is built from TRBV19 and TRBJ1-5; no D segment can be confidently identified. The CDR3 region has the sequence CASIPTRGNQPQHF. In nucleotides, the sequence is TGTGCCAGTATCCCCACACGGGGCAATCAGCCCCAGCATTTT.